A selection of T cell receptor beta chains follows, all from one sample in a study of blood T cell repertoires in COVID-19. Only in-frame clones appear in the TCRdb table, and some are missing; sequencing was by immunoSEQ multiplex PCR. Found here are 35,000 to 45,000 clones, 70% to 90% of them singletons; the top ten hold under 7%. The sample comprised peripheral blood. These receptors all come from a man aged 45-60 years with active COVID-19. CDR3s include the opening cysteine and the closing phenylalanine or tryptophan. The order of the fields is V gene, D gene, J gene, clone size, CDR3 DNA, CDR3 protein. D genes are given only for firm matches. Clone size is stated in some rows and not others, as once, few, many or a class when expanded.

>TRBV5-8|TRBD1|TRBJ2-1|-
TGTGCCAGCAGCTTCGGTGACAGGGAAGACAATGAGCAGTTCTTC
CASSFGDREDNEQFF
>TRBV4-2|-|TRBJ2-6|-
TGTGCCAGCAGCCAAAAATTGGCAGGGTTGCCCGGGGCCAACGTCCTGACTTTC
CASSQKLAGLPGANVLTF
>TRBV9|TRBD2|TRBJ2-1|-
TGTGCCAGCAGCGTAGCTGGATTAGCGGGAGGGCAGAGTGAGCAGTTCTTC
CASSVAGLAGGQSEQFF
>TRBV7-2|-|TRBJ2-3|once
TGTGCCTCTTCGAAAAACAGCCCTAGCACAGATACGCAGTATTTT
CASSKNSPSTDTQYF
>TRBV28|TRBD2|TRBJ2-3|-
TGTGCCAGCAGTCTCACGACTAGCGGGAGTCGGGATACGCAGTATTTT
CASSLTTSGSRDTQYF
>TRBV7-9|TRBD1|TRBJ2-7|-
TGTGCCAGCAGCTCCAAGGGACAGGGGGCCGGCAATTATTACGAGCAGTACTTC
CASSSKGQGAGNYYEQYF
>TRBV5-1|-|TRBJ1-1|-
TGCGCCAGCAGCTTGAAAGGGGGTGAAATAACTGAAGCTTTCTTT
CASSLKGGEITEAFF
>TRBV6-5|-|TRBJ1-5|-
TGTGCCAGCAGCGGGTCCTACAATCAGCCCCAGCATTTT
CASSGSYNQPQHF
>TRBV5-1|TRBD2|TRBJ2-1|-
TGCGCCAGCAGCTTGCCGGGGGGTGGCTACAATGAGCAGTTCTTC
CASSLPGGGYNEQFF
>TRBV12-5|TRBD2|TRBJ2-3|-
TGTGCTAGTAGCGGGAGCGGCACAGATACGCAGTATTTT
CASSGSGTDTQYF
>TRBV6-2/TRBV6-3|TRBD1|TRBJ1-2|-
TGTGCCAGCAGCTCTACAGGGGGCGGCTACACCTTC
CASSSTGGGYTF
>TRBV5-5|-|TRBJ2-7|-
TGTGCCAGCAGCCTCCCGGACGAGCAGTACTTC
CASSLPDEQYF
>TRBV2|TRBD1|TRBJ1-4|once
TGTGCCAGCAGGGACCGGGACAGGCGTCAAAAACTGTTTTTT
CASRDRDRRQKLFF
>TRBV18|TRBD1|TRBJ2-2|-
TGTGCCAGCTCACTTTCTACAGGGGCCGGCACCGGGGAGCTGTTTTTT
CASSLSTGAGTGELFF
>TRBV19|TRBD2|TRBJ2-7|-
TGTGCCAAAGAGGGGACTAGCGGGGCGACGGGCTCCTACGAGCAGTACTTC
CAKEGTSGATGSYEQYF
>TRBV7-9|-|TRBJ1-6|-
TGTGCCAGCAGCTCTAACAGGCTAATCCACTTT
CASSSNRLIHF
>TRBV19|TRBD1|TRBJ2-5|-
TGTGCCAGTAGTACGGCCTTGACAGGGATGGAGACCCAGTACTTC
CASSTALTGMETQYF
>TRBV18|-|TRBJ2-7|-
TGTGCCAGCTCACCATGGCAGGGCGACGAGCAGTACTTC
CASSPWQGDEQYF
>TRBV4-3|-|TRBJ2-3|-
TGCGCCAGCAGCCCGAACGTGGACTTCACAGATACGCAGTATTTT
CASSPNVDFTDTQYF
>TRBV7-7|-|TRBJ2-3|-
TGTGCTAGCAGCCCAATCTCCAAGGGGCCAGATACGCAGTATTTT
CASSPISKGPDTQYF
>TRBV9|-|TRBJ2-5|once
TGTGCCAGCAGCGTAGGCATTCAGCAAGAGACCCAGTACTTC
CASSVGIQQETQYF
>TRBV14|-|TRBJ1-1|-
TGTGCCAGCAGCCAAGCAGGTAGACAGGTTTTCTTT
CASSQAGRQVFF
>TRBV7-7|TRBD2|TRBJ2-1|-
TGTGCCAGCAGCTTAGGGCGGGGGACCTACAATGAGCAGTTCTTC
CASSLGRGTYNEQFF
>TRBV12-3/TRBV12-4|-|TRBJ1-1|-
TGTGCCAGCAGTTTAGGGAGGAGCACTGAAGCTTTCTTT
CASSLGRSTEAFF
>TRBV9|-|TRBJ2-2|-
TGTGCCAGCAGCGTAGGATCTATTAACACCGGGGAGCTGTTTTTT
CASSVGSINTGELFF
>TRBV7-2|-|TRBJ2-1|-
TGTGCCAGCAGCCCTAACGGGAACTACAATGAGCAGTTCTTC
CASSPNGNYNEQFF
>TRBV4-1|TRBD1|TRBJ1-4|-
TGCGCCAGCAGCCAGACAGGGCTAAGGGAAAAACTGTTTTTT
CASSQTGLREKLFF
>TRBV15|TRBD1|TRBJ2-6|-
TGTGCCACCAGCAGAGATGAGGGGGCGTGGGCCAACGTCCTGACTTTC
CATSRDEGAWANVLTF
>TRBV6-2/TRBV6-3|-|TRBJ2-5|once
TGTGCCAGCAGTTTGGGAGCGAAGGAGGGCCTAGAGACCCAGTACTTC
CASSLGAKEGLETQYF